The text below deals with one TCR beta chain. Germline V gene lookup returns CDR1 SGHAT and CDR2 FQNNGV. V lost 5 bases and J lost 7, with 23 bases in between. The CDR3 has 17 amino acids. The data belong to a study of shared clonotypes between healthy human individuals. Only in-frame clones appear in the TCRdb table, and some are missing; sequencing was by immunoSEQ multiplex PCR. The sample lists around 1.5 million clones, 95% to 99% occurring once. The TCR comes from a young man in good health. Sequencing input: naive CD4+ T cells sorted from blood. Indicated subset: CD45RA+ positively selected. The rearrangement links TRBV11-2 to TRBJ1-4; D may be TRBD1 (6 bases). The CDR3 sequence is CASSLRGTRGGGEKLFF. CDR3 DNA sequence: TGTGCCAGCAGCCTCCGAGGGACAAGGGGGGGAGGTGAAAAACTGTTTTTT.